The TCR beta chain described here comes from a study of blood T cell repertoires in COVID-19. Study overall: The United States, Italy and Spain were the sources of the acute and convalescent COVID-19 samples.

In terms of age and location, participants ranged from roughly 18 to 100 years and lived in about two dozen US areas. The authors' processing: Amplified reference gene primers provided the basis for estimating nucleated cell counts. The data were produced by immunoSEQ multiplex PCR, yet TCRdb's version contains in-frame clones alone and is incomplete. The V and J calls and clone size are taken from that table; D and trimming were inferred from the DNA. The repertoire holds 150,000 to 200,000 clones, roughly 80% seen once, with 9.5% to 11% in the top ten. Germline loops: CDR1 SGHRS, CDR2 YFSETQ. The CDR3 is 16 residues long. Trimming removed 0 bases from V and 2 bases from J; junction bases left unmatched: 7.

This TCR was sampled from a man between 45 and 60 years old who had recovered from COVID-19. J is TRBJ2-7 and V is TRBV5-1; 8 nucleotides agree with TRBD1. The sample comprised PBMCs or T cells enriched from blood (not recorded which). CDR3 sequence: CASSLAMDRATYEQYF. In DNA, the CDR3 is TGCGCCAGCAGCTTGGCGATGGACAGGGCTACCTACGAGCAGTACTTC.